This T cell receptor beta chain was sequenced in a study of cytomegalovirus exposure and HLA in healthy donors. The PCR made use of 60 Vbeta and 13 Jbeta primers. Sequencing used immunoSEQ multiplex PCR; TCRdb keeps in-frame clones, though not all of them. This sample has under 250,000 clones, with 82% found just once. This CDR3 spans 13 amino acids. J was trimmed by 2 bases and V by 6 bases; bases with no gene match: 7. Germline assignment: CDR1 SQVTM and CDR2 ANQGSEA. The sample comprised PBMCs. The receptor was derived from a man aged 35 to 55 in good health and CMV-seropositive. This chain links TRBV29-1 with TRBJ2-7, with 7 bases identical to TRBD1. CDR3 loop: CSVAGGSPYEQYF. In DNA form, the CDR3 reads TGCAGCGTCGCAGGGGGTTCCCCCTACGAGCAGTACTTC.